One sample yielded the 15 T cell receptor beta chains listed below, sequenced in a study of T cell responses to AZD1222 COVID-19 vaccine. The method was immunoSEQ multiplex PCR; TCRdb's version includes in-frame clones alone and lacks a portion of them. The data contain 100,000 to 150,000 clones, around 84% of them singletons. The material sequenced was peripheral blood, taken 28 days after the second AZD1222 dose. The receptors shown here come from an adult who received the AZD1222 COVID-19 vaccine.

This chain connects TRBV27 to TRBJ2-5, with TRBD1 matching 8 bases. The V and J ends lost 3 bases and 3 bases, in that order; junction bases with no gene match: 3. The CDR3 contains 14 residues. Germline CDR1 and CDR2: MNHEY and SMNVEV (reference sequence). The CDR3 DNA sequence: TGTGCCAGCAGTTTCTTGACAGGGGAAGAGACCCAGTACTTC. This encodes CASSFLTGEETQYF.

The V call is TRBV29-1, the J call TRBJ1-2, with D tentatively TRBD1 (5 bases). The germline CDR1 and CDR2 sequences are SQVTM and ANQGSEA. Trimming took 3 bases from V and 4 from J, leaving 9 bases between them. There are 12 residues in the CDR3. CDR3: CSVDVGTYGYTF. CDR3 DNA sequence: TGCAGCGTTGACGTGGGGACCTATGGCTACACCTTC.

The chain links TRBV11-3 to TRBJ2-5; 8 nucleotides agree with TRBD2. Germline lookup yields CDR1 SGHNT and CDR2 YENEEA. The CDR3 is 13 residues long. J lost 5 bases, V lost 5 bases, and 4 bases had no gene match. CDR3 sequence: CASSPRGGETQYF. The CDR3 nucleotides read TGTGCCAGCAGCCCCCGGGGGGGCGAGACCCAGTACTTC.

The rearrangement links TRBV4-3 to TRBJ1-6; D is undetermined. CDR3 length equals 13 residues. V was pared by 0 bases and J by 10 bases, with 7 bases between. Germline V CDR1 and CDR2: LGHNA, YSLEER. The CDR3: CASSQDLKSPLHF. For the CDR3, the DNA is TGCGCCAGCAGCCAAGATTTGAAGTCACCCCTCCACTTT.

The chain has TRBV18 and TRBJ1-2; no definite D call. Looked up from germline, CDR1 is KGHSH and CDR2 is LQKENI. The V end was cut by 5 bases, the J end by 2 bases, with 6 bases between. The CDR3 extends over 12 amino acids. The CDR3 DNA reads TGTGCCAGCTCAACAGACAACTATGGCTACACCTTC. As protein: CASSTDNYGYTF.

This clone has a handful of counts. The chain is built from TRBV7-3 and TRBJ1-1; D not certain. The CDR3 runs 13 residues. With 0 bases removed from V and 6 bases from J, the gap between germline ends came to 8 bases. In germline, CDR1 is SGHTA, CDR2 FQGTGA. The CDR3 loop is CASSLTVIAEAFF. In DNA form, the CDR3 reads TGTGCCAGCAGCTTAACGGTAATAGCTGAAGCTTTCTTT.

The chain is built from TRBV11-2 and TRBJ2-7; a weak D match, TRBD1 (6 bases). The CDR3 runs 14 residues. The germline gives CDR1 SGHAT, CDR2 FQNNGV. V was pared by 3 bases and J by 0 bases, with 9 bases between. The CDR3 DNA follows: TGTGCCAGCAGCTTCTCGGACAGCTCCTACGAGCAGTACTTC. Encoded protein: CASSFSDSSYEQYF.

CDR3 DNA: TGCGCCAGCAGCCGTAGCGGGGGGGCCGATCCCGATGAGCAGTTCTTC. Amino acids: CASSRSGGADPDEQFF. The chain couples TRBV4-1 to TRBJ2-1; 11 nucleotides line up with TRBD2. Germline values: CDR1 MGHRA, CDR2 YSYEKL. CDR3 length: 16 amino acids. The junction had 10 bases not matched to a gene; V was cut back by 4 bases and J by 8 bases.

The table lists this clone with a few counts. The CDR3 nucleotides are TGTGCCAGCAGTGAAGTAGGGGGCGGCCACACTGAAGCTTTCTTT. It yields the protein CASSEVGGGHTEAFF. This rearrangement joins TRBV6-1 to TRBJ1-1; 7 nucleotides line up with TRBD1. Germline V gives CDR1 MNHNS, CDR2 SASEGT. The CDR3 spans 15 residues. V dropped 1 base and J dropped 3; count of bases not matched to a gene: 5.

The rearrangement uses TRBV7-8 and TRBJ1-2, with D unresolved. CDR1 and CDR2 from the germline V gene are SGHVS and FQNEAQ. The CDR3 is 14 amino acids. The V end was cut by 1 base, the J end by 0 bases, with 6 bases between. The CDR3 DNA reads TGTGCCAGCAGCTTAGAGGCTTCTAACTATGGCTACACCTTC. As protein: CASSLEASNYGYTF.

This clone ranks as medium-sized. This sequence joins TRBV6-5 and TRBJ1-5, with a weak D call TRBD1 (5 bases). Between the trimmed V and J ends, which lost 6 bases and 4 bases, there was a span of 13 bases. The length of the CDR3 is 14 residues. The germline V gene encodes CDR1 MNHEY and CDR2 SVGAGI. The CDR3 here is CASSLPGVNQPQHF. For the CDR3, the DNA is TGTGCCAGCAGCCTCCCGGGGGTTAATCAGCCCCAGCATTTT.

The rearrangement joins TRBV19 to TRBJ2-3; 8 positions match TRBD1. Per germline, CDR1 LNHDA and CDR2 SQIVND (reference sequence). Trimming removed 7 bases from V and 0 bases from J; junction bases left unmatched: 9. The CDR3 is 16 residues long. CDR3 sequence reads: CASKGQGRSSTDTQYF. CDR3 bases: TGTGCCAGTAAAGGACAGGGAAGATCTAGCACAGATACGCAGTATTTT.

The chain employs TRBV5-1 and TRBJ1-1, with a tentative D call TRBD1 (6 bases). V lost 5 bases and J 0 bases, leaving 11 bases between the germline ends. From germline, CDR1 is SGHRS and CDR2 YFSETQ. The CDR3 length is 14 residues. CDR3 coding DNA: TGCGCCAGCAGACCCGGACAGATGAACACTGAAGCTTTCTTT. It encodes CASRPGQMNTEAFF. The complete variable domain, with remaining parts taken from reference TRBV5-1 and TRBJ1-1, reads KAGVTQTPRYLIKTRGQQVTLSCSPISGHRSVSWYQQTPGQGLQFLFEYFSETQRNKGNFPGRFSGRQFSNSRSEMNVSTLELGDSALYLCASRPGQMNTEAFFGQGTRLTVV.

The CDR3 sequence: CASSDPGQGVEQYF. In DNA, the CDR3 is TGTGCCAGCAGCGATCCGGGACAGGGTGTCGAGCAGTACTTC. The chain carries TRBV11-2 and TRBJ2-7; 9 positions match TRBD1. After removal of 5 bases from V and 6 bases from J, the junction contained 8 bases not matched to a gene. The CDR3 consists of 14 residues. CDR1 is SGHAT and CDR2 is FQNNGV in the germline V gene.

V usage is TRBV28 and J usage is TRBJ1-2; weak D call: TRBD1 (6 bases). Per germline, CDR1 MDHEN and CDR2 SYDVKM. The CDR3 covers 13 residues. The germline V and J ends were trimmed by 11 bases and 2 bases, with 15 bases remaining between them. The CDR3 nucleotides are TGTGCCGGCCAGAGGGGGGGCAACTATGGCTACACCTTC. The encoded protein is CAGQRGGNYGYTF.